The 30 T cell receptor beta chains presented below share a single source sample, sequenced in a study of blood T cell repertoires in COVID-19. Data came from immunoSEQ multiplex PCR; TCRdb stores just in-frame clones and leaves some out. The table shows about 150,000 clones, with more than 75% occurring only once. Sequenced: peripheral blood. These TCRs come from an older woman with COVID-19, enrolled during active disease.

The rearrangement joins TRBV9 to TRBJ1-6; D gene ambiguous. The V end lost 0 bases, the J end lost 9 bases, and 10 bases lay between the germline ends. Germline CDR1 SGDLS, CDR2 YYNGEE. This CDR3 has 14 amino acids. Written as DNA, the CDR3 is TGTGCCAGCAGCGTAGGAGGGAATAGTTCACCCCTCCACTTT. Protein sequence: CASSVGGNSSPLHF.

The chain links TRBV29-1 to TRBJ1-6; D is unresolved. Trimming pared 7 bases from V and 7 bases from J, leaving 11 bases between. The CDR3 runs to 12 residues. The germline V gene encodes CDR1 SQVTM and CDR2 ANQGSEA. In nucleotides, the CDR3 is TGCAGCGCGGTAGGAGTAAATTCACCCCTCCACTTT. It yields the protein CSAVGVNSPLHF.

V usage is TRBV6-5 and J usage is TRBJ1-4; the match to TRBD1 covers 7 bases. Germline CDR1 MNHEY, CDR2 SVGAGI. J was trimmed by 8 bases and V by 0 bases; bases with no gene match: 6. The CDR3 contains 15 residues. In DNA, the CDR3 is TGTGCCAGCAGTTACTCCACAGGGGTGGGAGAAAAACTGTTTTTT. It codes for CASSYSTGVGEKLFF.

V is TRBV6-4 and J is TRBJ2-1, with 11 bases identical to TRBD2. The CDR3 length is 15 residues. The J segment lost 4 bases and the V segment lost 6 bases, leaving 5 bases of the junction unmatched. Germline V lookup: CDR1 MRHNA, CDR2 SNTAGT. The CDR3 nucleotides read TGTGCCAGCAGCGCCGGGACTAGCGGATACAATGAGCAGTTCTTC. Protein product: CASSAGTSGYNEQFF.

This clone was found many times. The chain joins TRBV27 to TRBJ1-2; D is ambiguous. With 3 bases removed from V and 0 bases from J, the gap between germline ends came to 5 bases. The germline V gene encodes CDR1 MNHEY and CDR2 SMNVEV (reference sequence). The length of the CDR3 is 13 residues. CDR3 sequence (DNA): TGTGCCAGCAGTTTTACACCTAACTATGGCTACACCTTC. Residues: CASSFTPNYGYTF.

This sequence joins TRBV29-1 and TRBJ1-2; TRBD1 matches at 9 bases. The germline CDR1 and CDR2 sequences are SQVTM and ANQGSEA. With 1 base clipped from V and 2 bases from J, the junction kept 2 bases outside the gene matches. The CDR3 runs 14 residues. The CDR3 loop reads CSVEAGTGNYGYTF. The CDR3 DNA reads as TGCAGCGTTGAAGCCGGGACAGGGAACTATGGCTACACCTTC.

The chain has TRBV27 and TRBJ2-4, with 8 bases aligning to TRBD2. CDR1 and CDR2 from the germline V gene are MNHEY and SMNVEV (reference sequence). This CDR3 is built from 16 residues. The V segment lost 6 bases and the J segment 0 bases; nucleotides outside the gene matches: 7. The CDR3 protein is CASSLGSGIAKNIQYF. CDR3 DNA sequence: TGTGCCAGCAGCCTAGGTAGCGGGATAGCCAAAAACATTCAGTACTTC.

The chain uses TRBV7-9 and TRBJ2-3, with 8 bases fitting TRBD2. CDR1 SEHNR and CDR2 FQNEAQ come from the germline V gene (reference sequence). The CDR3 is 15 amino acids. V shed 2 bases, J shed 3 bases, and the junction held 4 bases outside the gene matches. The CDR3 is CASSLTGGKTDTQYF. In DNA form, the CDR3 reads TGTGCCAGCAGCTTAACGGGGGGGAAGACAGATACGCAGTATTTT.

The rearrangement uses TRBV12-3 or TRBV12-4 and TRBJ1-5; 8 bases align to TRBD1. V was clipped by 7 bases and J by 6 bases; unmatched bases: 5. CDR3 size: 13 residues. The CDR3 spells CASTGTGVQPQHF. The CDR3 DNA sequence: TGTGCCAGCACCGGGACAGGAGTTCAGCCCCAGCATTTT.

The chain couples TRBV5-1 to TRBJ2-5; 9 nucleotides line up with TRBD2. Germline-derived CDR1 and CDR2 are SGHRS and YFSETQ. The CDR3 sequence is 14 residues long. The V and J ends lost 6 bases and 5 bases, in that order; junction bases with no gene match: 8. Here the CDR3 DNA reads TGCGCCAGCACCAGAGGCGGGGGGGACGAGACCCAGTACTTC. It codes for CASTRGGGDETQYF.

V usage is TRBV11-2 and J usage is TRBJ1-6; TRBD1 matches at 8 bases. This CDR3 is built from 13 residues. The germline V gene encodes CDR1 SGHAT and CDR2 FQNNGV. After removal of 4 bases from V and 9 bases from J, the junction contained 2 bases not matched to a gene. This CDR3 is CASSSDRVSPLHF. The CDR3 coding sequence is TGTGCCAGCAGCTCGGACAGGGTTTCACCCCTCCACTTT. The full variable domain, completed using reference TRBV11-2 and TRBJ1-6, is EAGVAQSPRYKIIEKRQSVAFWCNPISGHATLYWYQQILGQGPKLLIQFQNNGVVDDSQLPKDRFSAERLKGVDSTLKIQPAKLEDSAVYLCASSSDRVSPLHFGNGTRLTVT.

This chain connects TRBV5-1 to TRBJ2-7, with D perhaps matching TRBD2 (6 bases). With 3 bases removed from V and 4 bases from J, the gap between germline ends came to 14 bases. CDR1 and CDR2 (germline): SGHRS, YFSETQ. The CDR3 runs to 14 residues. CDR3 in DNA: TGCGCCAGCAGCTCTGGAGGGGCAAGTTACGAGCAGTACTTC. Residues: CASSSGGASYEQYF.

This rearrangement joins TRBV7-3 to TRBJ1-6, with D perhaps matching TRBD1 (6 bases). Germline V gene sequence: CDR1 SGHTA, CDR2 FQGTGA. CDR3 size: 14 residues. Trimming removed 3 bases from V and 7 bases from J, with 10 bases in between. This CDR3 reads CASSFQGSNSPLHF. The CDR3 DNA sequence: TGTGCCAGCAGCTTCCAGGGGTCCAATTCACCCCTCCACTTT.

The genes are TRBV29-1 and TRBJ2-3; D is perhaps TRBD2 (6 bases). The V and J ends lost 3 bases and 2 bases respectively, with 15 bases between them. Germline CDR1 is SQVTM and CDR2 is ANQGSEA. This CDR3 contains 15 residues. The CDR3 is CSVDGGKTDTDTQYF. CDR3 coding DNA: TGCAGCGTTGATGGAGGGAAAACCGACACAGATACGCAGTATTTT.

This chain links TRBV5-1 with TRBJ1-4, with D uncertain. Germline CDR1 reads SGHRS; CDR2 reads YFSETQ. V gave up 1 base and J gave up 4 bases, with 11 bases separating them. This CDR3 has 15 residues. The CDR3 region is CASSLLGEGNEKLFF. Here the CDR3 DNA reads TGCGCCAGCAGCTTGTTGGGAGAAGGTAATGAAAAACTGTTTTTT.

This chain uses TRBV5-6 with TRBJ1-3, with D hard to call. From germline, CDR1 is SGHDT and CDR2 YYEEEE. This CDR3 has 15 residues. Trimming shortened V by 4 bases and J by 0 bases, and 11 bases separated the two germline ends. DNA for the CDR3: TGTGCCAGCAGCCTCTCGTTACTCTCTGGAAACACCATATATTTT. It encodes CASSLSLLSGNTIYF.

The J gene is TRBJ1-1, the V gene TRBV5-1; possible D gene TRBD1, 5 bases. The germline V gene has CDR1 SGHRS and CDR2 YFSETQ. V lost 1 base and J 3 bases, leaving 7 bases between the germline ends. CDR3 size: 13 residues. CDR3 sequence reads: CASSLRGYTEAFF. The CDR3 DNA is TGCGCCAGCAGCTTGCGGGGGTACACTGAAGCTTTCTTT. The whole variable domain, filled in from reference TRBV5-1 and TRBJ1-1, reads KAGVTQTPRYLIKTRGQQVTLSCSPISGHRSVSWYQQTPGQGLQFLFEYFSETQRNKGNFPGRFSGRQFSNSRSEMNVSTLELGDSALYLCASSLRGYTEAFFGQGTRLTVV.

The chain recombines TRBV19 with TRBJ1-5; no clear D. The ends were cut back, 0 bases at V and 6 bases at J, with 15 bases in the middle. Germline assignment: CDR1 LNHDA and CDR2 SQIVND (reference sequence). CDR3 length equals 16 residues. The CDR3 loop is CASSIDLGRSGQPQHF. CDR3 nucleotides: TGTGCCAGTAGTATAGATCTAGGGAGGAGTGGTCAGCCCCAGCATTTT. The complete variable domain, with remaining parts taken from reference TRBV19 and TRBJ1-5, reads DGGITQSPKYLFRKEGQNVTLSCEQNLNHDAMYWYRQDPGQGLRLIYYSQIVNDFQKGDIAEGYSVSREKKESFPLTVTSAQKNPTAFYLCASSIDLGRSGQPQHFGDGTRLSIL.

This clone was counted a few times. CDR3 DNA sequence: TGTGCCAGCAGCAGACGGACGGAGGGTTCACCCCTCCACTTT. It translates to CASSRRTEGSPLHF. The chain recombines TRBV9 with TRBJ1-6, with D unclear. Germline-derived CDR1 and CDR2 are SGDLS and YYNGEE. CDR3 length equals 14 residues. V gave up 4 bases and J gave up 9 bases, with 14 bases separating them.

V and J are TRBV9 and TRBJ1-2; D remains unclear. With 0 bases removed from V and 6 bases from J, the gap between germline ends came to 9 bases. CDR1 and CDR2 (germline): SGDLS, YYNGEE. CDR3 length: 13 residues. As DNA, the CDR3 is TGTGCCAGCAGCGTAGCTACGCGGGATGGCTACACCTTC. Its translation: CASSVATRDGYTF.

The V gene is TRBV18, the J gene TRBJ1-5; D gene unclear. V dropped 8 bases and J dropped 2 bases, with 13 bases sitting between them. The CDR3 runs to 14 residues. Germline CDR1 and CDR2: KGHSH and LQKENI. CDR3 bases: TGTGCCAGCACGCCGTCGAGGGGCAATCAGCCCCAGCATTTT. Its protein product is CASTPSRGNQPQHF.

This clone was picked up one time. The V gene is TRBV14, the J gene TRBJ1-6, with 9 nucleotides matching TRBD1. Losses at the gene ends were 4 bases for V and 10 bases for J; bases not matched to a gene: 5. CDR1 is SGHDN, CDR2 FVKESK, per germline. The CDR3 consists of 14 residues. DNA for the CDR3: TGTGCCAGCAGCCCGGGACAGGGTAACTCACCCCTCCACTTT. Protein sequence: CASSPGQGNSPLHF.

This sequence joins TRBV6-5 and TRBJ1-5; D is unclear. The CDR3 is 15 amino acids. The germline V gene encodes CDR1 MNHEY and CDR2 SVGAGI. The V end lost 6 bases, the J end lost 7 bases, and 19 bases lay between the germline ends. The CDR3 DNA follows: TGTGCCAGCAGCAACCGACGGGAGCAAAGGCAGCCCCAGCATTTT. It translates to CASSNRREQRQPQHF.

The chain combines TRBV14 with TRBJ1-2, with TRBD1 matching over 11 bases. V gave up 3 bases and J gave up 4 bases; unmatched junction bases: 4. The CDR3 has 15 amino acids. From germline, CDR1 is SGHDN and CDR2 FVKESK. The DNA for the CDR3 is TGTGCCAGCAGCCAGCCCGGACAGGGGGCCTATGGCTACACCTTC. The encoded protein is CASSQPGQGAYGYTF.

The chain carries TRBV11-2 and TRBJ2-2; 11 nucleotides agree with TRBD1. The V gene end was trimmed by 4 bases and the J gene end by 6 bases; junction bases not matched to a gene: 4. This CDR3 is built from 15 residues. Looked up from germline, CDR1 is SGHAT and CDR2 is FQNNGV. CDR3 amino acids: CASSSRTGGPGELFF. CDR3 nucleotides: TGTGCCAGCAGCTCCCGGACAGGGGGCCCCGGGGAGCTGTTTTTT.

This chain links TRBV2 with TRBJ1-2; D call uncertain. Trimming removed 6 bases from V and 7 bases from J, with 18 bases in between. Germline V lookup: CDR1 SNHLY, CDR2 FYNNEI. CDR3 size: 14 residues. CDR3 residues: CASRLPGLTSGYTF. Here the CDR3 DNA reads TGTGCCAGCAGGCTGCCTGGACTTACTTCTGGCTACACCTTC. Full variable domain (missing parts from reference TRBV2 and TRBJ1-2): EPEVTQTPSHQVTQMGQEVILRCVPISNHLYFYWYRQILGQKVEFLVSFYNNEISEKSEIFDDQFSVERPDGSNFTLKIRSTKLEDSAMYFCASRLPGLTSGYTFGSGTRLTVV.

The rearrangement joins TRBV5-1 to TRBJ1-2; 7 bases agree with TRBD1. The junction had 12 bases not matched to a gene; V was cut back by 5 bases and J by 5 bases. This CDR3 region has 15 residues. From germline, CDR1 is SGHRS and CDR2 YFSETQ. The CDR3 region is CASRRGQPSIYGYTF. The CDR3 DNA reads as TGCGCCAGCAGGAGGGGACAGCCCTCAATATATGGCTACACCTTC.

The CDR3 here is CASSPLGGKDYGYTF. As DNA, the CDR3 is TGTGCCAGCTCACCTCTAGGGGGCAAGGACTATGGCTACACCTTC. The chain joins TRBV18 to TRBJ1-2; 7 bases match TRBD1. Trimming took 3 bases from V and 3 from J; bases not matched to a gene: 7. Germline CDR1 and CDR2: KGHSH and LQKENI. CDR3 length: 15 residues.

The rearrangement links TRBV29-1 to TRBJ1-3, with D hard to call. From germline, CDR1 is SQVTM and CDR2 ANQGSEA. This CDR3 is 12 amino acids long. V lost 4 bases, J lost 0 bases, and 4 bases lay in between. CDR3: CSVGSSGNTIYF. CDR3 nucleotides: TGCAGCGTTGGGAGCTCTGGAAACACCATATATTTT.

The chain carries TRBV5-1 and TRBJ2-7, with D uncertain. There are 14 residues in the CDR3. Germline values: CDR1 SGHRS, CDR2 YFSETQ. The ends were cut back, 0 bases at V and 0 bases at J, with 7 bases in the middle. This chain's CDR3 is CASSLGHSSYEQYF. The CDR3 nucleotides are TGCGCCAGCAGCTTGGGACATAGCTCCTACGAGCAGTACTTC.